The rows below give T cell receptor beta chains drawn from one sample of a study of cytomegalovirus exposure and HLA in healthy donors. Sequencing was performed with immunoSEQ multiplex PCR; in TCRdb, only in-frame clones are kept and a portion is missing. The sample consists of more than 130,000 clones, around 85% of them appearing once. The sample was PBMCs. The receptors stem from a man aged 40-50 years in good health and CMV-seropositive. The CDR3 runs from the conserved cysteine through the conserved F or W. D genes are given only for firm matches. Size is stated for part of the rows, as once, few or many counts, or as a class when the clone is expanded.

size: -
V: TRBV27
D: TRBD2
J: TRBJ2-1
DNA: TGTGCCAGCAGATCACTAGCGGGATCCTACAATGAGCAGTTCTTC
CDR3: CASRSLAGSYNEQFF

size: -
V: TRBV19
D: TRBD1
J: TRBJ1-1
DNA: TGTGCCAGTAGTATAGGGCTGGGACAGACACTTCCGAACACTGAAGCTTTCTTT
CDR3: CASSIGLGQTLPNTEAFF

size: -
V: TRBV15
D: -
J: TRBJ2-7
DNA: TGTGCCACCAGCAGAGACAGGGCAGACGAGCAGTACTTC
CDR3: CATSRDRADEQYF

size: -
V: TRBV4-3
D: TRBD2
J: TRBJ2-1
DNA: TGCGCCAGCAGCCAAGATCCGGGCGGGGGGGCCGTTGAGCAGTTCTTC
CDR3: CASSQDPGGGAVEQFF

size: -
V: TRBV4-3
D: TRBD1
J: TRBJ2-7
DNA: TGCGCCAGCAGCCAAGCCGGGACAGGGATCTACGAGCAGTACTTC
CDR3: CASSQAGTGIYEQYF

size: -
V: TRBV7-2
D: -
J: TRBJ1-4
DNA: TGTGCCAGCAGACACCGCCCTAGGGGACTTGTAAATGAAAAACTGTTTTTT
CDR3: CASRHRPRGLVNEKLFF

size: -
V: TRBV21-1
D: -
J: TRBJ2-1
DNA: TGTGCCAGCAGCTCACAGGGCGGCTCCTACAATGAGCAGTTCTTC
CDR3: CASSSQGGSYNEQFF

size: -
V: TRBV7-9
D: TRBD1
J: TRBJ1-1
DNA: TGTGCCAGCAGCTCTCAGGGGGTAATCTCGGCTTTCTTT
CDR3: CASSSQGVISAFF

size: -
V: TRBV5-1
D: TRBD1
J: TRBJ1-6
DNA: TGCGCCAGCAGCTGGACAGGGGAAGAATTCTCACCCCTCCACTTT
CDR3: CASSWTGEEFSPLHF

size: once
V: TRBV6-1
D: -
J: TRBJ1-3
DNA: TGTGCCAGCAGTGAATGGGAGAAAAACACCATATATTTT
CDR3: CASSEWEKNTIYF

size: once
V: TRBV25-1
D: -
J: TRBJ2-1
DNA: TGTGCCAGCAGTCCATACAATGAGCAGTTCTTC
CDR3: CASSPYNEQFF

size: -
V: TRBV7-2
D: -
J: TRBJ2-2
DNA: TGTGCCAGCAGCCTTTACACCGGGGAGCTGTTTTTT
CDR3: CASSLYTGELFF

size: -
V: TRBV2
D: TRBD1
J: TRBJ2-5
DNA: TGTGCCAGCGTCTCTCGGGACAGGGGGCTAACGGGAGAGACCCAGTACTTC
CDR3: CASVSRDRGLTGETQYF

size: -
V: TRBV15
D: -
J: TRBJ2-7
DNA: TGTGCCACCAGCAGAGCTGCGGGGATGCCCTACGAGCAGTACTTC
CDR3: CATSRAAGMPYEQYF

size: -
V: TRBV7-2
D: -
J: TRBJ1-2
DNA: TGTGCCAGCAGCTTAGGGGGGCTGGACTATGGCTACACCTTC
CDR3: CASSLGGLDYGYTF

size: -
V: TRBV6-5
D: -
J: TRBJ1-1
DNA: TGTGCCAGCAGTTACCAATCCGGACAGCCGAACACTGAAGCTTTCTTT
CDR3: CASSYQSGQPNTEAFF

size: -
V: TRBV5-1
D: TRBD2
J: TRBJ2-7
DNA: TGCGCCAGCAGCACCCTAGCGGGAGGCTACTACGAGCAGTACTTC
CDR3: CASSTLAGGYYEQYF

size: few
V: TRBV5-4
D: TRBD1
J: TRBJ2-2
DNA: TGTGCCAGCAGCACCGGGACAGGGGCCGTCAACACCGGGGAGCTGTTTTTT
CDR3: CASSTGTGAVNTGELFF

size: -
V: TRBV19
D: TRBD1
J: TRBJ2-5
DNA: TGTGCCAGTAGGATAACAGGGGTTCGGCAAGAGACCCAGTACTTC
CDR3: CASRITGVRQETQYF

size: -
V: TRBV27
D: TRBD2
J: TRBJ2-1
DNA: TGTGCCAGCAGGGCGGGGGGTGCTCACAATGAGCAGTTCTTC
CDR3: CASRAGGAHNEQFF

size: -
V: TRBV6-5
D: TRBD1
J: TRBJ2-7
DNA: TGTGCCAGCAGGAGGGACAGGGGCGAGCAGTACTTC
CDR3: CASRRDRGEQYF

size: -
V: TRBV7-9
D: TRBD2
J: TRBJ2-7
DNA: TGTGCCAGCAGCCCCGGGGTAGCGGGTGTCTCCTACGAGCAGTACTTC
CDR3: CASSPGVAGVSYEQYF